The 28 T cell receptor beta chains presented below share a single source sample, sequenced in a study of OX40 agonist ivuxolimab in advanced cancers. Measured with immunoSEQ multiplex PCR; TCRdb has only the in-frame clones, and not every one. The sample lists under 20,000 clones; 80% to 90% were seen once. The source was CD4+ or CD8+ T cells sorted from blood, collected in a trial of the OX40 agonist ivuxolimab. The source is an adult with an advanced solid tumor such as melanoma, head and neck, liver or kidney cancer.

V gene TRBV6-1 combines with J gene TRBJ1-4; D not resolved. Germline CDR1 and CDR2: MNHNS and SASEGT. The CDR3 totals 16 residues. Trimming removed 3 bases at V and 5 bases at J, with 16 bases between. The CDR3 bases are TGTGCCAGCAGTGATCTGATCGGTACCGAGAATGAAAAACTGTTTTTT. Protein sequence: CASSDLIGTENEKLFF.

The chain carries TRBV7-9 and TRBJ2-2, with TRBD1 identical over 10 bases. The V segment lost 5 bases and the J segment 4 bases; nucleotides outside the gene matches: 4. Germline V gene sequence: CDR1 SEHNR, CDR2 FQNEAQ (reference sequence). This CDR3 spans 15 amino acids. This CDR3 is CASSRDRGFTGELFF. The CDR3 nucleotides read TGTGCCAGCAGCCGGGACAGGGGTTTCACCGGGGAGCTGTTTTTT.

V and J are TRBV7-2 and TRBJ2-3; 9 bases are shared with TRBD2. The germline V gene has CDR1 SGHTA and CDR2 FQGNSA. The CDR3 spans 14 residues. J gave up 5 bases and V 5 bases, and 5 bases lay outside the gene matches. CDR3 sequence (DNA): TGTGCCAGCAGCGGCGGGGGGGGAGGAGATACGCAGTATTTT. It codes for CASSGGGGGDTQYF.

The chain carries TRBV5-6 and TRBJ2-2, with TRBD2 matching 7 bases. Losses at the gene ends were 2 bases for V and 2 bases for J; bases not matched to a gene: 6. The CDR3 runs 16 residues. In germline, CDR1 is SGHDT, CDR2 YYEEEE. CDR3 amino acids: CASSFWASGNTGELFF. The CDR3 coding sequence is TGTGCCAGCAGCTTTTGGGCTAGCGGTAACACCGGGGAGCTGTTTTTT.

The rearrangement links TRBV5-8 to TRBJ1-6; D is possibly TRBD1 (5 bases). Germline V CDR1 and CDR2: SGHTS, YDEGEE. With 0 bases removed from V and 7 bases from J, the gap between germline ends came to 11 bases. There are 15 residues in the CDR3. The CDR3 sequence is CASSLGDRDNSPLHF. The DNA for the CDR3 is TGTGCCAGCAGCTTGGGCGACAGAGACAATTCACCCCTCCACTTT.

The chain has TRBV7-8 and TRBJ1-1; 9 nucleotides agree with TRBD1. Germline V gene lookup returns CDR1 SGHVS and CDR2 FQNEAQ. This CDR3 region has 15 residues. Losses at the gene ends were 5 bases for V and 1 base for J; bases not matched to a gene: 5. CDR3 region: CASSPQGARNTEAFF. DNA for the CDR3: TGTGCCAGCAGCCCACAGGGGGCTAGGAACACTGAAGCTTTCTTT.

The chain couples TRBV30 to TRBJ2-3; D not resolved. Germline V lookup: CDR1 GTSNPN, CDR2 SVGIG (reference sequence). Trimming cost V 3 bases and J 7 bases, with 11 bases left between them. The CDR3 totals 12 residues. In DNA, the CDR3 is TGTGCCTGGAGCTCCGGGCCACATACGCAGTATTTT. Its translation is CAWSSGPHTQYF.

V is TRBV5-1 and J is TRBJ2-7; no clear D. Germline CDR1 is SGHRS and CDR2 is YFSETQ. Trimming took off 4 bases at V and 0 bases at J, with 11 bases between the two ends. The length of the CDR3 is 14 residues. CDR3: CASSGSLSSYEQYF. The CDR3 DNA reads as TGCGCCAGCAGCGGTAGCCTCAGCTCCTACGAGCAGTACTTC.

This clone was detected only a few times. V is TRBV4-2 and J is TRBJ2-3; no firm D call. The V end lost 2 bases, the J end lost 0 bases, and 9 bases lay between the germline ends. The CDR3 length is 15 residues. CDR1 is LGHNA and CDR2 is YNFKEQ in the germline V gene. The CDR3 loop is CASSQSTVSTDTQYF. In nucleotides, the CDR3 is TGTGCCAGCAGCCAATCTACAGTAAGCACAGATACGCAGTATTTT.

The J gene is TRBJ2-1, the V gene TRBV2; D is perhaps TRBD2 (5 bases). Between the trimmed V and J ends, which lost 10 bases and 4 bases, there was a span of 14 bases. Per the germline V gene, CDR1 is SNHLY and CDR2 is FYNNEI. This CDR3 region has 13 residues. As DNA, the CDR3 is TGTGCCACCAAGGAGGTCGCATACAATGAGCAGTTCTTC. This sequence encodes CATKEVAYNEQFF.

The chain carries TRBV19 and TRBJ2-3; D not resolved. The CDR3 is 11 residues long. V gave up 9 bases and J gave up 3 bases, with 7 bases separating them. Germline V CDR1 and CDR2: LNHDA, SQIVND (reference sequence). The CDR3 DNA sequence: TGTGCCAGCAGCAAAACAGATACGCAGTATTTT. The encoded protein is CASSKTDTQYF.

This clone was detected only a few times. CDR3 sequence: CASSGQGEFYGYTF. In DNA form, the CDR3 reads TGTGCCAGTAGTGGACAGGGGGAGTTCTATGGCTACACCTTC. The rearrangement joins TRBV19 to TRBJ1-2; 10 bases align to TRBD1. V lost 5 bases, J lost 4 bases, and 4 bases stayed unmatched. Germline V gene data show CDR1 as LNHDA and CDR2 as SQIVND (reference sequence). This CDR3 has 14 residues.

As for this clone: The conserved closing phenylalanine or tryptophan is absent in this CDR3, likely reflecting a read error. Because the CDR3's place on the DNA is in doubt, the DNA is left out and the CDR3 is given as listed by TCRdb. The J gene is TRBJ2-3, the V gene TRBV10-2; the DNA was not compared with TRBD1, the D call given in the table. The CDR3 region is 12 residues in length, termini included. Germline CDR1 reads WSHSY; CDR2 reads SAAADI. The CDR3 protein is CASSESQGTHGL.

V is TRBV5-1 and J is TRBJ2-3, with D unclear. Looked up from germline, CDR1 is SGHRS and CDR2 is YFSETQ. Trimming took 0 bases from V and 2 from J, leaving 7 bases between them. The CDR3 is 14 residues long. Here the CDR3 DNA reads TGCGCCAGCAGCTTGGCAAAATCCACAGATACGCAGTATTTT. Protein: CASSLAKSTDTQYF.

The chain joins TRBV5-1 to TRBJ2-3; tentative D call: TRBD1 (5 bases). Trimming cost V 7 bases and J 4 bases, with 16 bases left between them. Per germline, CDR1 SGHRS and CDR2 YFSETQ. The CDR3 consists of 14 residues. The CDR3 bases are TGCGCCAGCGCAGGGAACACTCAGGCAGATACGCAGTATTTT. It yields the protein CASAGNTQADTQYF. Full variable domain (missing parts from reference TRBV5-1 and TRBJ2-3): KAGVTQTPRYLIKTRGQQVTLSCSPISGHRSVSWYQQTPGQGLQFLFEYFSETQRNKGNFPGRFSGRQFSNSRSEMNVSTLELGDSALYLCASAGNTQADTQYFGPGTRLTVL.

The chain is built from TRBV27 and TRBJ2-7; either TRBD1 or TRBD2 may supply D (5 bases each). The V gene's germline CDR1 is MNHEY and CDR2 SMNVEV (reference sequence). The CDR3 is made up of 16 amino acids. V gave up 1 base and J gave up 1 base, with 14 bases separating them. The CDR3 DNA sequence: TGTGCCAGCAGTTTATGGGGGACGTCCGGGTCCTACGAGCAGTACTTC. This gives the protein CASSLWGTSGSYEQYF.

The rearrangement uses TRBV18 and TRBJ1-4; possible D gene TRBD1, 5 bases. Between the trimmed V and J ends, which lost 4 bases and 8 bases, there was a span of 17 bases. This CDR3 is 15 amino acids long. Germline V CDR1 and CDR2: KGHSH, LQKENI. CDR3 bases: TGTGCCAGCTCACACCGGGACGGCTTTCGGGAAAAACTGTTTTTT. Its translation is CASSHRDGFREKLFF.

J is TRBJ1-1 and V is TRBV27, with D tentatively TRBD1 (5 bases). V was shortened by 3 bases and J by 11 bases, with 19 bases between the two germline ends. Germline CDR1 reads MNHEY; CDR2 reads SMNVEV (reference sequence). The CDR3 is 14 residues long. DNA for the CDR3: TGTGCCAGCAGTTTTCCAGGGATCCCCCTTTTGGCTTTCTTT. Its translation is CASSFPGIPLLAFF.

This chain joins TRBV4-3 and TRBJ2-5; 11 bases agree with TRBD2. TRBJ2-7 matches the DNA end more closely, so the J call is doubtful. This CDR3 is built from 15 residues. Germline CDR1 is LGHNA and CDR2 is YSLEER. The CDR3 is CASSHYSGGDYEQYF. The DNA of the CDR3 is TGCGCCAGCAGCCACTATAGCGGGGGGGACTACGAGCAGTACTTC.

The chain carries TRBV7-3 and TRBJ1-4, with 7 bases aligning to TRBD1. V lost 5 bases, J lost 0 bases, and 3 bases stayed unmatched. CDR1 is SGHTA and CDR2 is FQGTGA in the germline V gene. The CDR3 totals 15 residues. Written as DNA, the CDR3 is TGTGCCAGCAGCCCCACAGGGGCAACTAATGAAAAACTGTTTTTT. It translates to CASSPTGATNEKLFF.

V is TRBV19 and J is TRBJ2-7, with 10 bases that match TRBD1. Germline V gives CDR1 LNHDA, CDR2 SQIVND (reference sequence). The CDR3 runs to 13 residues. V lost 8 bases and J lost 4; bases outside the gene matches: 5. The CDR3 bases are TGTGCCAGTTCTCGGGACAGGGGTTACGAGCAGTACTTC. Its protein product is CASSRDRGYEQYF.

The chain has TRBV5-1 and TRBJ2-1; D may be TRBD2 (6 bases). The CDR3 is 15 residues long. V shed 4 bases and J shed 2 bases, with 13 bases lying between them. Germline assignment: CDR1 SGHRS and CDR2 YFSETQ. This CDR3 reads CASSAYGGPYNEQFF. For the CDR3, the DNA is TGCGCCAGCAGCGCGTACGGGGGACCCTACAATGAGCAGTTCTTC. Drawing the rest from reference TRBV5-1 and TRBJ2-1, the complete variable domain is KAGVTQTPRYLIKTRGQQVTLSCSPISGHRSVSWYQQTPGQGLQFLFEYFSETQRNKGNFPGRFSGRQFSNSRSEMNVSTLELGDSALYLCASSAYGGPYNEQFFGPGTRLTVL.

The chain employs TRBV5-4 and TRBJ2-7; D is perhaps TRBD2 (7 bases). V lost 4 bases, J lost 5 bases, and 16 bases lay in between. The germline V gene encodes CDR1 SGHNT and CDR2 YYREEE (reference sequence). The CDR3 is 14 residues long. The CDR3 DNA is TGTGCCAGCAGCCCTCCGGGGGGCAATAACGAGCAGTACTTC. It yields the protein CASSPPGGNNEQYF.

The V and J genes are TRBV7-9 and TRBJ2-2, with 13 bases identical to TRBD2. V lost 5 bases, J lost 1 base, and 10 bases stayed unmatched. In germline, CDR1 is SEHNR, CDR2 FQNEAQ (reference sequence). The CDR3 runs 19 residues. The DNA for the CDR3 is TGTGCCAGCAGCCCGAGACTAGCGGGGGGAATAAAGAACACCGGGGAGCTGTTTTTT. Its translation: CASSPRLAGGIKNTGELFF.

The chain is built from TRBV27 and TRBJ2-4, with D hard to call. The ends were cut back, 5 bases at V and 0 bases at J, with 14 bases in the middle. The V gene's germline CDR1 is MNHEY and CDR2 SMNVEV (reference sequence). The CDR3 has 16 amino acids. The DNA of the CDR3 is TGTGCCAGCAGTAACCTGGAAATCCTAGCCAAAAACATTCAGTACTTC. Residues: CASSNLEILAKNIQYF.

The J gene is TRBJ2-5, the V gene TRBV7-3, with D perhaps matching TRBD2 (6 bases). Germline V gene data show CDR1 as SGHTA and CDR2 as FQGTGA. This CDR3 contains 14 residues. Trimming removed 1 base from V and 1 base from J, with 7 bases in between. This chain's CDR3 is CASSLMGGQETQYF. The CDR3 nucleotides read TGTGCCAGCAGCTTAATGGGGGGCCAAGAGACCCAGTACTTC.

This rearrangement joins TRBV5-1 to TRBJ1-2, with D maybe TRBD1 (6 bases). V was pared by 2 bases and J by 4 bases, with 12 bases between. Germline assignment: CDR1 SGHRS and CDR2 YFSETQ. The CDR3 runs 14 residues. The CDR3 sequence is CASSFFGTPYGYTF. The CDR3 DNA is TGCGCCAGCAGCTTTTTCGGGACACCCTATGGCTACACCTTC.

J is TRBJ2-2 and V is TRBV18; 8 bases map to TRBD1. Germline trimming cut 2 bases from V and 5 bases from J; bases unmatched to any gene: 4. Germline lookup yields CDR1 KGHSH and CDR2 LQKENI. The CDR3 extends over 15 amino acids. CDR3 nucleotides: TGTGCCAGCTCACCAGGACAGGGTGGAACCGGGGAGCTGTTTTTT. It encodes CASSPGQGGTGELFF.